This T cell receptor beta chain was identified in a study of T cells after yellow fever vaccination. This CDR3 comprises 14 residues. Germline assignment: CDR1 MNHEY and CDR2 SMNVEV (reference sequence). V dropped 2 bases and J dropped 2 bases, with 8 bases sitting between them. 5'RACE template switching added a universal primer site and UMIs to TCR cDNA. From the 5' RACE reads, TCRdb called clonotypes with MiXCR, one entry per CDR3 protein. The sample consists of more than 300,000 distinct CDR3 sequences, roughly 7% of them appearing once. This receptor was obtained from a man younger than 30 who received the YFV17D yellow fever vaccine. The sample consisted of PBMCs, taken more than 40 days after the first yellow fever vaccination. The genes are TRBV27 and TRBJ2-3; D ambiguous. The CDR3 bases are TGTGCCAGCAGTTTAGCTTATAACACAGATACGCAGTATTTT. Its protein product is CASSLAYNTDTQYF.